The sequence of this TCR beta chain was determined in a study of long-term antiretroviral therapy in people with HIV. Study results and caveats: Blood specimens, gathered between the mid-2000s and the late 2010s, were possibly obtained under older ART regimens. Subsequent to ART, diversity was augmented yet persisted below that of transplant donor controls.

Cryopreserved PBMC, at roughly 0.85-11 million per sample, were present before DNA extraction. A word on this clone: Its antigen is unknown.

The run of the v3.0 immunoSEQ assay was at survey level. Some clones are missing from TCRdb's copy, which holds only in-frame ones; the method was immunoSEQ multiplex PCR. The sample carries some 28,000 clones, roughly 90% recorded once. The ends were cut back, 8 bases at V and 4 bases at J, with 9 bases in the middle. Germline loops: CDR1 MNHEY, CDR2 SMNVEV (reference sequence). The CDR3 totals 11 residues. The input for sequencing was unsorted PBMCs, taken 0.5 years after starting antiretroviral therapy. The TCR comes from a woman in her late teens or twenties with HIV. This rearrangement joins TRBV27 to TRBJ2-7, with D perhaps matching TRBD2 (5 bases). Here the CDR3 reads CASGGSYEQYF. The CDR3 coding sequence is TGTGCCAGCGGCGGGTCATACGAGCAGTACTTC.